These 8 T cell receptor beta chains were all obtained from the same sample, sequenced in a study of blood T cell repertoires in COVID-19. Assay used: immunoSEQ multiplex PCR; TCRdb lists only in-frame clones, some missing. The table includes about 160,000 clones, around 81% detected once. The sequenced sample consisted of peripheral blood. Receptors were obtained from a man between 60 and 75 years old with active or convalescent COVID-19.

V usage is TRBV6-5 and J usage is TRBJ1-3; possibly TRBD1 for D (6 bases). Germline lookup yields CDR1 MNHEY and CDR2 SVGAGI. This CDR3 spans 13 amino acids. V was cut by 7 bases and J by 2 bases, with 9 bases left in between. The CDR3 here is CASKDRPGNTIYF. CDR3 sequence (DNA): TGTGCCAGCAAAGACAGGCCTGGAAACACCATATATTTT.

The chain joins TRBV28 to TRBJ2-7; 10 bases are a match to TRBD2. Per germline, CDR1 MDHEN and CDR2 SYDVKM. Losses at the gene ends were 7 bases for V and 0 bases for J; bases not matched to a gene: 9. This CDR3 is 16 amino acids long. In DNA, the CDR3 is TGTGCCAGCAAAAGGACTAGCGGTTCGAGCTCCTACGAGCAGTACTTC. Protein product: CASKRTSGSSSYEQYF.

This clone was counted once. The V and J genes are TRBV6-5 and TRBJ2-5; tentative D call: TRBD1 (5 bases). This CDR3 contains 14 residues. Per the germline V gene, CDR1 is MNHEY and CDR2 is SVGAGI. Trimming removed 5 bases at V and 2 bases at J, with 12 bases between. The CDR3 sequence is CASSHQAGQETQYF. CDR3 in DNA: TGTGCCAGCAGTCACCAGGCAGGGCAAGAGACCCAGTACTTC.

The chain carries TRBV15 and TRBJ2-6; TRBD1 matches 9 bases. V lost 0 bases to trimming and J lost 0 bases; unmatched junction nucleotides: 3. CDR1 and CDR2 from the germline V gene are LNHNV and YYDKDF (reference sequence). CDR3 length: 18 residues. Written as DNA, the CDR3 is TGTGCCACCAGCAGAGATCGGACAGGGGTCTCTGGGGCCAACGTCCTGACTTTC. Translated: CATSRDRTGVSGANVLTF. The full variable domain, completed using reference TRBV15 and TRBJ2-6, is DAMVIQNPRYQVTQFGKPVTLSCSQTLNHNVMYWYQQKSSQAPKLLFHYYDKDFNNEADTPDNFQSRRPNTSFCFLDIRSPGLGDTAMYLCATSRDRTGVSGANVLTFGAGSRLTVL.

The V and J genes are TRBV6-5 and TRBJ2-7; 12 bases are a match to TRBD1. There are 15 residues in the CDR3. Germline V gene lookup returns CDR1 MNHEY and CDR2 SVGAGI. Unmatched junction bases numbered 11, after V lost 7 bases and J lost 7 bases. CDR3 sequence: CASNAGDRGRWEQYF. Written as DNA, the CDR3 is TGTGCCAGCAACGCTGGGGACAGGGGGCGTTGGGAGCAGTACTTC.

The chain employs TRBV5-1 and TRBJ1-2; 10 bases line up with TRBD1. Germline trimming cut 4 bases from V and 6 bases from J; bases unmatched to any gene: 3. The CDR3 has 13 residues. Looked up from germline, CDR1 is SGHRS and CDR2 is YFSETQ. Here the CDR3 DNA reads TGCGCCAGCAGCACCGGACAGGGGGATGGCTACACCTTC. It codes for CASSTGQGDGYTF. Full variable domain (missing parts from reference TRBV5-1 and TRBJ1-2): KAGVTQTPRYLIKTRGQQVTLSCSPISGHRSVSWYQQTPGQGLQFLFEYFSETQRNKGNFPGRFSGRQFSNSRSEMNVSTLELGDSALYLCASSTGQGDGYTFGSGTRLTVV.

The chain carries TRBV6-1 and TRBJ1-3; 8 nucleotides align to TRBD1. V shed 6 bases and J 0 bases; nucleotides not matched to a gene: 7. The CDR3 loop spans 16 amino acids. The V gene's germline CDR1 is MNHNS and CDR2 SASEGT. This CDR3 reads CASSERTGGSGNTIYF. The DNA of the CDR3 is TGTGCCAGCAGCGAACGTACAGGGGGCTCTGGAAACACCATATATTTT.

In this sample, this clone turned up once. V and J are TRBV18 and TRBJ2-5; tentatively, D is TRBD1 (5 bases). The ends were cut back, 0 bases at V and 5 bases at J, with 10 bases in the middle. Per germline, CDR1 KGHSH and CDR2 LQKENI. CDR3 length equals 14 residues. CDR3 sequence: CASSPPDSRETQYF. CDR3 bases: TGTGCCAGCTCACCACCCGACAGCCGGGAGACCCAGTACTTC.